This TCR beta chain was sequenced in a study of T-cell memory formation after mild COVID-19. Across the study: TCR clusters largely stayed donor specific. Regarding the study as a whole: Day 15 to 85 contracting clones showed balanced CD4/CD8; later expanders leaned CD4+.

About this clonotype: The antigen remains undetermined.

V gave up 8 bases and J gave up 7 bases, with 12 bases separating them. Germline V gene sequence: CDR1 DFQATT, CDR2 SNEGSKA (reference sequence). The CDR3 loop spans 12 amino acids. TCRdb re-analysed the 5' RACE reads in MiXCR, keeping a single row per CDR3 protein. The profile shows some 600,000 distinct CDR3 sequences, roughly 17% of them singletons. This TCR derives from an adult woman who had mild COVID-19 (a few samples of this study predate the infection). Cell type and time point are not known. The sample was PBMCs or a T cell subset sorted from them (not recorded which). V and J are TRBV20-1 and TRBJ1-6; D possibly corresponds to TRBD1 (5 bases). Here the CDR3 DNA reads TGCAGTACAGGACGGCGGAATTCACCCCTCCACTTT. Its protein product is CSTGRRNSPLHF.